This record concerns one TCR beta chain sequence. The CDR3 totals 16 residues. Germline CDR1 is GTSNPN and CDR2 is SVGIG (reference sequence). J gave up 2 bases and V 1 base, and 7 bases lay outside the gene matches. Data came from immunoSEQ multiplex PCR; TCRdb stores just in-frame clones and leaves some out. The repertoire holds about 55,000 clones, approximately 84% seen once, with around 27% in the top ten. This entry comes from a study of T cell responses to AZD1222 COVID-19 vaccine. The sequence was collected from an adult in good health. The specimen comprised peripheral blood, sampled on day 0 of AZD1222 vaccination. The chain is built from TRBV30 and TRBJ1-3; 8 positions match TRBD1. CDR3 loop: CAWSAPGQGTGNTIYF. DNA of the CDR3: TGTGCCTGGAGTGCCCCCGGACAGGGAACTGGAAACACCATATATTTT. The full variable domain, its missing parts supplied by reference TRBV30 and TRBJ1-3, is SQTIHQWPATLVQPVGSPLSLECTVEGTSNPNLYWYRQAAGRGLQLLFYSVGIGQISSEVPQNLSASRPQDRQFILSSKKLLLSDSGFYLCAWSAPGQGTGNTIYFGEGSWLTVV.